These T cell receptor beta chains were read from a single sample in a study of shared clonotypes between healthy human individuals. The assay was immunoSEQ multiplex PCR, and TCRdb's table has in-frame clones only and misses some. This table has 980,000 or so clones, roughly 72% appearing once. The specimen was memory CD4+ T cells sorted from blood. These receptors all stem from a man younger than 35 in good health. Both conserved end residues are part of each CDR3. The D gene is left open where the match is weak. Clone size appears in some rows only: once, few, many, or a class for an expanded clone.

few	TRBV9	TRBJ2-3	NA	TGTGCCAGCAGCGTAGGCAGCACAGATACGCAGTATTTT	CASSVGSTDTQYF
few	TRBV10-2	TRBJ2-5	TRBD2	TGCGCCAGCACATCGAGCGGGGGGTTGCAGACCCAGTACTTC	CASTSSGGLQTQYF
few	TRBV30	TRBJ2-7	NA	TGTGCCTGGAGAGACCAGGGGTTCTACGAGCAGTACTTC	CAWRDQGFYEQYF
NA	TRBV28	TRBJ2-7	NA	TGTGCCAGCAGACCCCTAGGAAGCTCCTACGAGCAGTACTTC	CASRPLGSSYEQYF
NA	TRBV5-6	TRBJ1-3	NA	TGTGCCAGCAGCTTGGTGGGGGGTTCAGGAAACACCATATATTTT	CASSLVGGSGNTIYF
NA	TRBV5-1	TRBJ2-7	TRBD2	TGCGCCAGCAGCTCCGAGCGGGGCACAAGCTACGAGCAGTACTTC	CASSSERGTSYEQYF
NA	TRBV27	TRBJ2-5	TRBD1	TGTGCCAGCAGTCCCTCAGGGGGCTGGAGGGAGACCCAGTACTTC	CASSPSGGWRETQYF
once	TRBV18	TRBJ2-7	TRBD1	TGTGCCAGCTCACCTCTACCGGGACAGGATAACGAGCAGTACTTC	CASSPLPGQDNEQYF
NA	TRBV30	TRBJ2-5	NA	TGTGCCTGGGGACCGCTGGCGGAGACCCAGTACTTC	CAWGPLAETQYF
NA	TRBV10-1	TRBJ1-3	NA	TGCGCCAGCAGTCCGGGCCCCGGGACTGGAAACACCATATATTTT	CASSPGPGTGNTIYF
NA	TRBV9	TRBJ2-7	TRBD1	TGTGCCAGCAGCGTAGTAGTAGGGGGCAAGCAGTACTTC	CASSVVVGGKQYF
once	TRBV5-1	TRBJ2-3	TRBD2	TGCGCCAGCAGGCGGCCGGGACTAGTAGAAGATACGCAGTATTTT	CASRRPGLVEDTQYF
NA	TRBV28	TRBJ1-2	NA	TGTGCCAGCAGTTTGGCCAGTAACTATGGCTACACCTTC	CASSLASNYGYTF
NA	TRBV11-2	TRBJ1-1	NA	TGTGCCAGCAGCTTAGGAACGGGGGGAAGGACTGAAGCTTTCTTT	CASSLGTGGRTEAFF
NA	TRBV18	TRBJ2-7	NA	TGTGCCAGCTCACCCCCGGTCGGAGACGAGCAGTACTTC	CASSPPVGDEQYF
NA	TRBV5-1	TRBJ2-5	NA	TGCGCCAGCAGGGGGCGGACCCAGTACTTC	CASRGRTQYF
NA	TRBV5-1	TRBJ1-3	NA	TGCGCCAGCACCAATACTGGAGGAAACACCATATATTTT	CASTNTGGNTIYF
once	TRBV7-2	TRBJ2-7	TRBD2	TGTGCCAGCAGCTTAGAGGGACTAGCGGGCGACGAGCAGTACTTC	CASSLEGLAGDEQYF
once	TRBV9	TRBJ2-7	TRBD2	TGTGCCAGCAGCTTCCATACTAGCGAGAGCTCCTACGAGCAGTACTTC	CASSFHTSESSYEQYF
many	TRBV29-1	TRBJ1-1	NA	TGCAGCGTTGTTAGACAAGAGAACACTGAAGCTTTCTTT	CSVVRQENTEAFF
NA	TRBV5-1	TRBJ1-1	NA	TGCGCCAGCAGCTTGGATCGGGGGTACACTGAAGCTTTCTTT	CASSLDRGYTEAFF
NA	TRBV9	TRBJ2-1	NA	TGTGCCAGCAGCGTAGTCCCAGCGGGCCCGTTCAATGAGCAGTTCTTC	CASSVVPAGPFNEQFF
few	TRBV6-5	TRBJ1-5	NA	TGTGCCAGCACCCAAGGGGGGAGCAATCAGCCCCAGCATTTT	CASTQGGSNQPQHF
NA	TRBV6-5	TRBJ1-2	NA	TGTGCCAGCAGTCAAGGGACGTCGAGCTACACCTTC	CASSQGTSSYTF
NA	TRBV30	TRBJ1-2	NA	TGTGCCTGGAGCCGCGAGGGGATGAGCGGCTACACCTTC	CAWSREGMSGYTF
NA	TRBV4-3	TRBJ2-1	TRBD1	TGCGCCAGCAGCCGATCGGACAGGGGATACTACAATGAGCAGTTCTTC	CASSRSDRGYYNEQFF
NA	TRBV4-2	TRBJ2-3	TRBD2	TGTGCCAGCAGCCAAACTAGCGTCAGCACAGATACGCAGTATTTT	CASSQTSVSTDTQYF
few	TRBV7-8	TRBJ1-1	NA	TGTGCCAGCAGCTATGTACAGGTAGCGAACACTGAAGCTTTCTTT	CASSYVQVANTEAFF
many	TRBV6-1	TRBJ2-5	NA	TGTGCCAGCAGTGAAGACGCAGGGCCCTCCCGAACCCGTTCAGAGACCCAGTACTTC	CASSEDAGPSRTRSETQYF
NA	TRBV25-1	TRBJ2-1	TRBD2	TGTGCCAGCAGTGCGGGACTAGCGGGAGTCGGTGAGCAGTTCTTC	CASSAGLAGVGEQFF
NA	TRBV9	TRBJ2-5	TRBD1	TGTGCCAGCAGCGGGCAGGGACAGGGGGCAGAGACCCAGTACTTC	CASSGQGQGAETQYF
few	TRBV29-1	TRBJ1-2	TRBD1	TGCAGCGTTGATCCGGGACAGGGGCTAGGAGGCTACACCTTC	CSVDPGQGLGGYTF
NA	TRBV4-1	TRBJ1-4	TRBD1	TGCGCCAGCAGCCAGTCTACAGGGGGCGCAAATGAAAAACTGTTTTTT	CASSQSTGGANEKLFF
NA	TRBV7-9	TRBJ1-5	NA	TGTGCCAGCAGCCAAGGTTCGGGGGATCAGCCCCAGCATTTT	CASSQGSGDQPQHF
NA	TRBV30	TRBJ2-3	TRBD2	TGTGCCTGGAGCCCGGGACTAGCGACCGATACGCAGTATTTT	CAWSPGLATDTQYF
few	TRBV7-9	TRBJ2-2	TRBD2	TGTGCCAGCAGCCCCCTACTAGCGGGAGAGACCGGGGAGCTGTTTTTT	CASSPLLAGETGELFF
NA	TRBV7-9	TRBJ2-5	TRBD1	TGTGCCAGCAGCCCCGACAGGGGAAAAGAGACCCAGTACTTC	CASSPDRGKETQYF
NA	TRBV6-4	TRBJ2-5	TRBD2	TGTGCCAGCAGTGAGTCTAGCGGGAGGGCCCAGTACTTC	CASSESSGRAQYF
NA	TRBV9	TRBJ1-4	NA	TGTGCCAGCAGCGTCGGGAAAATAACTAATGAAAAACTGTTTTTT	CASSVGKITNEKLFF